The present T cell receptor (beta chain) was sequenced within a study of monozygotic twins with cystic fibrosis. Study findings and constraints: Nucleotide-identical clonotype sharing was significantly higher within monozygotic CF twin pairs than between unrelated CF individuals. Clonality was generally low (median approximately 0.009), higher in the most severe patients.

CDR1 is GTSNPN, CDR2 SVGIG, per germline (reference sequence). This CDR3 region has 16 residues. V lost 4 bases and J lost 6; bases outside the gene matches: 16. The sample holds a few counts of this clone. As yet, its antigen is unknown. Libraries were prepared by immunoSEQ multiplex PCR; TCRdb keeps only in-frame clonotypes and omits some of them. The sample lists about 14,000 clones; about 93% were seen once. The receptor comes from a girl aged 2 to 9 with cystic fibrosis. The V and J genes are TRBV30 and TRBJ1-2; 8 positions agree with TRBD1. What was sequenced was blood. CDR3 DNA sequence: TGTGCCTGGACTCCAGGGGGCGGGCCCTCGGTGGATGGCTACACCTTC. Its protein product is CAWTPGGGPSVDGYTF.